This TCR beta chain was retrieved from a study of blood T cell repertoires in COVID-19. J was trimmed by 6 bases and V by 3 bases; bases with no gene match: 12. Germline V gene lookup returns CDR1 GTSNPN and CDR2 SVGIG (reference sequence). The CDR3 totals 17 residues. Some clones are missing from TCRdb's copy, which holds only in-frame ones; the method was immunoSEQ multiplex PCR. The sample lists roughly 61,000 clones; around 90% were seen once. The sample taken for sequencing was peripheral blood. This receptor was identified in a man older than 75 with acute or convalescent COVID-19. The chain uses TRBV30 and TRBJ2-1, with 12 bases identical to TRBD2. The CDR3 coding sequence is TGTGCCTGGAGATATCCTAGCGGGGGGGCCAGATTCAATGAGCAGTTCTTC. It yields the protein CAWRYPSGGARFNEQFF.